This T cell receptor (beta chain) comes out of a study of early T cells in non-severe SARS-CoV-2 infection. Study summary: RNA in bulk from unsorted whole blood was sequenced, and chains were unpaired.

Individual cDNA molecules were tagged with unique molecular identifiers, the study reported. TCRdb re-analysed the 5' RACE reads in MiXCR, keeping a single row per CDR3 protein. Of 45,000 to 70,000 distinct CDR3 sequences in the sample, around a tenth were seen once. This clonotype was picked up a small number of times. There are 15 residues in the CDR3. Trimming shortened V by 8 bases and J by 0 bases, and 14 bases separated the two germline ends. In germline, CDR1 is MNHNY, CDR2 SVGAGI (reference sequence). This TCR derives from an adult who was a healthcare worker with PCR-confirmed SARS-CoV-2 infection or an uninfected control (not recorded which). The sequenced sample was whole blood. The gene calls are TRBV6-6 and TRBJ2-1; D perhaps matches TRBD1 (5 bases). CDR3 amino acids: CASGNRFNSYNEQFF. DNA of the CDR3: TGTGCCAGCGGGAACAGGTTTAACTCCTACAATGAGCAGTTCTTC.